These 7 T cell receptor beta chains were all obtained from the same sample, sequenced in a study of T cells in Graves' hyperthyroidism and ophthalmopathy. Amplification of TCR beta CDR3 regions used RNA as the template. First-round RT-PCR targeting the TCR CDR3 was performed with the HTBI primer set. TCRdb fed the multiplex PCR reads into MiXCR, producing one record per CDR3 protein. The table lists a few hundred thousand distinct CDR3 sequences, around 15% of them singletons, with around 3.3% in the top ten. Sequencing was carried out using blood. These receptors were taken from a woman in her 40s with Graves' ophthalmopathy.

This clonotype has ten or more counts. This rearrangement joins TRBV6-1 to TRBJ2-1; D possibly corresponds to TRBD2 (7 bases). With 2 bases removed from V and 8 bases from J, the gap between germline ends came to 13 bases. The CDR3 runs 14 residues. In germline, CDR1 is MNHNS, CDR2 SASEGT. CDR3 in DNA: TGTGCCAGCAGTGAACGAGGGGGGGCGGATGAGCAGTTCTTC. This translates into CASSERGGADEQFF.

The chain links TRBV18 to TRBJ1-6, with TRBD1 identical over 10 bases. Germline V lookup: CDR1 KGHSH, CDR2 LQKENI. CDR3 length: 15 amino acids. The V segment lost 3 bases and the J segment 7 bases; nucleotides outside the gene matches: 3. The CDR3 DNA follows: TGTGCCAGCTCACCTGGACAGGGGGGGAATTCACCCCTCCACTTT. Protein product: CASSPGQGGNSPLHF.

The chain links TRBV14 to TRBJ2-7; maybe TRBD2 (5 bases). This CDR3 spans 14 amino acids. Trimming stripped 5 bases from V and 2 bases from J, with 13 bases between. CDR1 is SGHDN, CDR2 FVKESK, per germline. The DNA for the CDR3 is TGTGCCAGCAGCGATGAAGACGGGACCTACGAGCAGTACTTC. It encodes CASSDEDGTYEQYF.

This chain links TRBV18 with TRBJ2-7; D is perhaps TRBD1 (6 bases). V lost 2 bases and J lost 0, with 11 bases in between. The length of the CDR3 is 15 residues. CDR1 is KGHSH and CDR2 is LQKENI in the germline V gene. As DNA, the CDR3 is TGTGCCAGCTCACCAACAGAGGGGGTCTCCTACGAGCAGTACTTC. Encoded protein: CASSPTEGVSYEQYF. The full variable domain, rest sourced from reference TRBV18 and TRBJ2-7, is NAGVMQNPRHLVRRRGQEARLRCSPMKGHSHVYWYRQLPEEGLKFMVYLQKENIIDESGMPKERFSAEFPKEGPSILRIQQVVRGDSAAYFCASSPTEGVSYEQYFGPGTRLTVT.

This clonotype occurred a few times. The chain links TRBV9 to TRBJ2-1; D may correspond to TRBD1 or TRBD2 (5 bases each). V lost 4 bases and J lost 6, with 17 bases in between. Germline lookup yields CDR1 SGDLS and CDR2 YYNGEE. This CDR3 contains 15 residues. In nucleotides, the CDR3 is TGTGCCAGCAGCCGAACCGGGACGTCGGTCAATGAGCAGTTCTTC. It translates to CASSRTGTSVNEQFF.

The chain combines TRBV6-1 with TRBJ1-6, with a possible D match to TRBD1 (6 bases). V was clipped by 6 bases and J by 7 bases, with 13 bases between them. Germline CDR1 reads MNHNS; CDR2 reads SASEGT. This CDR3 is built from 14 residues. The chain's CDR3 is CASSKEGVNSPLHF. CDR3 in DNA: TGTGCCAGCAGCAAAGAGGGGGTCAATTCACCCCTCCACTTT.

This clonotype turned up a few times. This chain joins TRBV2 and TRBJ2-2; D perhaps matches TRBD2 (5 bases). This CDR3 comprises 15 residues. Germline-derived CDR1 and CDR2 are SNHLY and FYNNEI. V lost 4 bases and J lost 2, with 11 bases in between. The CDR3 reads CASSASRGNTGELFF. The CDR3 bases are TGTGCCAGCAGTGCATCACGGGGTAACACCGGGGAGCTGTTTTTT. The whole variable domain, remainder taken from reference TRBV2 and TRBJ2-2, is EPEVTQTPSHQVTQMGQEVILRCVPISNHLYFYWYRQILGQKVEFLVSFYNNEISEKSEIFDDQFSVERPDGSNFTLKIRSTKLEDSAMYFCASSASRGNTGELFFGEGSRLTVL.